The rows below give T cell receptor beta chains drawn from one sample of a study of blood T cell repertoires in COVID-19. Produced via immunoSEQ multiplex PCR; TCRdb's table is partial and in-frame only. The data show 130,000 or so clones, more than 70% seen once. The sample consisted of peripheral blood. The source of these receptors is a man aged 60-69 years with acute or convalescent COVID-19. CDR3s include the opening cysteine and the closing phenylalanine or tryptophan. Fields, in order: CDR3 protein, CDR3 DNA, clone size, V gene, J gene, D gene. A D gene is named only where the DNA matches it firmly. Clone size is shown for a subset of rows, as once, few, many or a class of expanded clone.

CDR3 protein: CASSLSALDYGYTF; CDR3 DNA: TGCGCCAGCAGCCTATCTGCACTCGACTATGGCTACACCTTC; clone size: -; V gene: TRBV5-1; J gene: TRBJ1-2; D gene: -
CDR3 protein: CASSVGSVAGGDTQYF; CDR3 DNA: TGTGCCAGCAGTGTCGGCTCGGTAGCGGGAGGAGATACGCAGTATTTT; clone size: -; V gene: TRBV6-1; J gene: TRBJ2-3; D gene: TRBD2
CDR3 protein: CASSLGDRGSYNEQFF; CDR3 DNA: TGTGCCAGCAGCTTAGGCGACAGGGGCTCCTACAATGAGCAGTTCTTC; clone size: once; V gene: TRBV11-3; J gene: TRBJ2-1; D gene: TRBD1
CDR3 protein: CASSLRSDESEAFF; CDR3 DNA: TGCGCCAGCAGCTTGCGGTCCGATGAGAGTGAAGCTTTCTTT; clone size: -; V gene: TRBV5-1; J gene: TRBJ1-1; D gene: -
CDR3 protein: CASSLFPGGESSYEQYF; CDR3 DNA: TGCGCCAGCAGCTTGTTTCCAGGGGGCGAATCTTCCTACGAGCAGTACTTC; clone size: few; V gene: TRBV5-1; J gene: TRBJ2-7; D gene: TRBD1
CDR3 protein: CASSEPDREGNTIYF; CDR3 DNA: TGCGCCAGCAGTGAGCCTGACAGGGAGGGAAACACCATATATTTT; clone size: few; V gene: TRBV10-1; J gene: TRBJ1-3; D gene: TRBD1
CDR3 protein: CASGGRARNTGELFF; CDR3 DNA: TGTGCCAGCGGAGGGCGTGCCCGGAACACCGGGGAGCTGTTTTTT; clone size: -; V gene: TRBV5-8; J gene: TRBJ2-2; D gene: -
CDR3 protein: CASRVPTGPTEAFF; CDR3 DNA: TGTGCCAGCAGAGTCCCGACAGGGCCCACTGAAGCTTTCTTT; clone size: -; V gene: TRBV7-3; J gene: TRBJ1-1; D gene: TRBD1
CDR3 protein: CASSRGLTSSTDTQYF; CDR3 DNA: TGCGCCAGCAGCCGGGGACTGACTTCTAGCACAGATACGCAGTATTTT; clone size: -; V gene: TRBV5-1; J gene: TRBJ2-3; D gene: -
CDR3 protein: CASSFEQEYNEQFF; CDR3 DNA: TGTGCCAGTAGTTTTGAGCAGGAATACAATGAGCAGTTCTTC; clone size: -; V gene: TRBV19; J gene: TRBJ2-1; D gene: -
CDR3 protein: CASSQQGPRTGELFF; CDR3 DNA: TGTGCCAGCAGCCAGCAGGGCCCGAGGACCGGGGAGCTGTTTTTT; clone size: -; V gene: TRBV3-1/TRBV3-2; J gene: TRBJ2-2; D gene: -
CDR3 protein: CASRRPGITYEQYF; CDR3 DNA: TGTGCCAGCAGGAGGCCGGGGATAACCTACGAGCAGTACTTC; clone size: -; V gene: TRBV6-6; J gene: TRBJ2-7; D gene: -
CDR3 protein: CATSDFTGQGAFF; CDR3 DNA: TGTGCCACCAGTGATTTCACAGGGCAAGGAGCTTTCTTT; clone size: few; V gene: TRBV24-1; J gene: TRBJ1-1; D gene: -
CDR3 protein: CASSPRGEYTQYF; CDR3 DNA: TGTGCCAGCAGTCCACGGGGGGAGTATACGCAGTATTTT; clone size: -; V gene: TRBV7-2; J gene: TRBJ2-3; D gene: TRBD2
CDR3 protein: CASTERGTGELFF; CDR3 DNA: TGTGCCAGTACGGAGCGGGGTACCGGGGAGCTGTTTTTT; clone size: once; V gene: TRBV19; J gene: TRBJ2-2; D gene: TRBD2
CDR3 protein: CASSPLNTGELFF; CDR3 DNA: TGTGCCAGCAGTCCTTTGAACACCGGGGAGCTGTTTTTT; clone size: -; V gene: TRBV12-3/TRBV12-4; J gene: TRBJ2-2; D gene: -
CDR3 protein: CSVEVRTGKDTQYF; CDR3 DNA: TGCAGCGTTGAAGTGAGGACAGGGAAAGATACGCAGTATTTT; clone size: -; V gene: TRBV29-1; J gene: TRBJ2-3; D gene: TRBD1
CDR3 protein: CASSMTDRENSLLSTDTQYF; CDR3 DNA: TGTGCCAGTAGTATGACAGACCGCGAAAATTCCCTACTCTCCACAGATACGCAGTATTTT; clone size: few; V gene: TRBV19; J gene: TRBJ2-3; D gene: -
CDR3 protein: CASSYGTGSLGGYTF; CDR3 DNA: TGTGCCAGCAGTTACGGGACAGGGAGTTTGGGAGGCTACACCTTC; clone size: -; V gene: TRBV6-6; J gene: TRBJ1-2; D gene: TRBD1
CDR3 protein: CASRTRRITDTQYF; CDR3 DNA: TGTGCCAGCAGAACTAGAAGGATCACAGATACGCAGTATTTT; clone size: -; V gene: TRBV28; J gene: TRBJ2-3; D gene: -
CDR3 protein: CASRPGQGHGEQYF; CDR3 DNA: TGTGCCAGTCGTCCGGGACAGGGACATGGCGAGCAGTACTTC; clone size: -; V gene: TRBV19; J gene: TRBJ2-7; D gene: TRBD1
CDR3 protein: CASSSRGELFF; CDR3 DNA: TGTGCCAGCAGTTCGCGCGGGGAGCTGTTTTTT; clone size: -; V gene: TRBV12-3/TRBV12-4; J gene: TRBJ2-2; D gene: -
CDR3 protein: CAIKGENTEAFF; CDR3 DNA: TGTGCCATCAAGGGAGAGAACACTGAAGCTTTCTTT; clone size: few; V gene: TRBV10-3; J gene: TRBJ1-1; D gene: -
CDR3 protein: CASSYTSSKYSNQPQHF; CDR3 DNA: TGTGCCAGCAGCTACACTTCTAGCAAGTATAGCAATCAGCCCCAGCATTTT; clone size: -; V gene: TRBV7-2; J gene: TRBJ1-5; D gene: -
CDR3 protein: CASSYTGDALNEQFF; CDR3 DNA: TGTGCCAGCAGCTATACAGGGGACGCCTTGAATGAGCAGTTCTTC; clone size: -; V gene: TRBV7-3; J gene: TRBJ2-1; D gene: TRBD1
CDR3 protein: CASSWSGGVYEQYF; CDR3 DNA: TGTGCCAGCAGTTGGTCGGGCGGGGTCTACGAGCAGTACTTC; clone size: -; V gene: TRBV6-2/TRBV6-3; J gene: TRBJ2-7; D gene: -
CDR3 protein: CASITGTGGVNEQFF; CDR3 DNA: TGTGCCAGTATTACCGGGACAGGGGGAGTTAATGAGCAGTTCTTC; clone size: -; V gene: TRBV19; J gene: TRBJ2-1; D gene: TRBD1